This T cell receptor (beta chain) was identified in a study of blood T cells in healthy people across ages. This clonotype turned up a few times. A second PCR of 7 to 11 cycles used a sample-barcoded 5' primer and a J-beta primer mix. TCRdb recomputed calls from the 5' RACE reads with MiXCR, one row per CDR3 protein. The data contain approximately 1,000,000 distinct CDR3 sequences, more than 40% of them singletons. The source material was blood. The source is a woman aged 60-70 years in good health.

The CDR3 is CAIPKRELYEQYF. Here the CDR3 DNA reads TGTGCCATCCCAAAGCGGGAGCTCTACGAGCAGTACTTC. The chain carries TRBV10-3 and TRBJ2-7; 8 positions match TRBD2. V gave up 8 bases and J gave up 3 bases; unmatched junction bases: 6. The V gene's germline CDR1 is ENHRY and CDR2 SYGVKD. The CDR3 covers 13 residues.